Each of the 21 T cell receptor beta chains below was sequenced from the same sample in a study of shared clonotypes between healthy human individuals. Produced via immunoSEQ multiplex PCR; TCRdb's table is partial and in-frame only. The sample holds about 670,000 clones, 55% to 75% seen once. What was sequenced was memory CD4+ T cells sorted from blood. Subset indicated: CD45RA-negative fraction. The receptors shown here come from a young woman in good health.

This clone showed up just once. The rearrangement links TRBV11-2 to TRBJ2-5; 9 bases map to TRBD1. From germline, CDR1 is SGHAT and CDR2 FQNNGV. V lost 5 bases to trimming and J lost 6 bases; unmatched junction nucleotides: 4. The CDR3 extends over 13 amino acids. CDR3 sequence: CASSMDRGQTQYF. CDR3 sequence (DNA): TGTGCCAGCAGCATGGACAGGGGACAGACCCAGTACTTC. The full variable domain, completed using reference TRBV11-2 and TRBJ2-5, is EAGVAQSPRYKIIEKRQSVAFWCNPISGHATLYWYQQILGQGPKLLIQFQNNGVVDDSQLPKDRFSAERLKGVDSTLKIQPAKLEDSAVYLCASSMDRGQTQYFGPGTRLLVL.

The chain links TRBV7-7 to TRBJ2-6, with 10 positions matching TRBD2. Unmatched junction bases numbered 4, after V lost 5 bases and J lost 0 bases. Germline V gene lookup returns CDR1 SSHAT and CDR2 FNYEAQ (reference sequence). The CDR3 is 17 amino acids. The CDR3 protein is CASSPGLANSGANVLTF. CDR3 DNA sequence: TGTGCCAGCAGCCCGGGACTAGCGAACTCTGGGGCCAACGTCCTGACTTTC.

This chain links TRBV7-2 with TRBJ1-2; D is unclear. This CDR3 contains 16 residues. Trimming shortened V by 5 bases and J by 4 bases, and 20 bases separated the two germline ends. Germline V lookup: CDR1 SGHTA, CDR2 FQGNSA. Here the CDR3 DNA reads TGTGCCAGCAGCGCGTCGATCTCGGGCCCTTTCTATGGCTACACCTTC. Residues: CASSASISGPFYGYTF.

This rearrangement joins TRBV4-1 to TRBJ2-7; a weak D match, TRBD2 (5 bases). V was clipped by 4 bases and J by 5 bases, with 21 bases between them. The CDR3 is made up of 16 amino acids. Germline CDR1 reads MGHRA; CDR2 reads YSYEKL. The CDR3 DNA sequence: TGCGCCAGCAGCCGTCCGGACGGGATACTCTTAAACGAGCAGTACTTC. It is translated as CASSRPDGILLNEQYF.

Of note for this clone: Different DNA sequences within this sample yield the same CDR3. The chain is built from TRBV28 and TRBJ1-2; D remains ambiguous. CDR1 and CDR2 (germline): MDHEN, SYDVKM. The CDR3 is made up of 10 amino acids. V lost 8 bases and J 2 bases, leaving 3 bases between the germline ends. The CDR3 nucleotides are TGTGCCAGCTCCAACTATGGCTACACCTTC. This encodes CASSNYGYTF.

As DNA, the CDR3 is TGTGCCAGCATTCCGGGAGGCATCACCTACGAGCAGTACTTC. It is translated as CASIPGGITYEQYF. The V and J genes are TRBV6-1 and TRBJ2-7, with 7 bases identical to TRBD2. The V gene end was trimmed by 7 bases and the J gene end by 2 bases; junction bases not matched to a gene: 8. Germline assignment: CDR1 MNHNS and CDR2 SASEGT. CDR3 length: 14 amino acids.

The chain joins TRBV5-1 to TRBJ2-5; tentatively, D is TRBD2 (7 bases). Germline CDR1 is SGHRS and CDR2 is YFSETQ. V was shortened by 7 bases and J by 5 bases, with 21 bases between the two germline ends. The CDR3 contains 15 residues. The CDR3 is CASATPTGGDETQYF. The CDR3, as DNA: TGCGCCAGCGCCACCCCTACGGGGGGCGATGAGACCCAGTACTTC.

This chain connects TRBV2 to TRBJ2-3; 10 bases are a match to TRBD1. V was pared by 6 bases and J by 0 bases, with 6 bases of the junction left unmatched. The CDR3 is made up of 16 amino acids. Germline CDR1 reads SNHLY; CDR2 reads FYNNEI. The CDR3 loop reads CASRGTGVWSTDTQYF. The CDR3 DNA reads TGTGCCAGCAGGGGGACAGGGGTCTGGAGCACAGATACGCAGTATTTT. Full variable domain (outside the CDR3, taken from reference TRBV2 and TRBJ2-3): EPEVTQTPSHQVTQMGQEVILRCVPISNHLYFYWYRQILGQKVEFLVSFYNNEISEKSEIFDDQFSVERPDGSNFTLKIRSTKLEDSAMYFCASRGTGVWSTDTQYFGPGTRLTVL.

This chain links TRBV6-1 with TRBJ1-2; unclear D gene. The CDR3 runs to 11 residues. The germline V gene has CDR1 MNHNS and CDR2 SASEGT. Trimming pared 8 bases from V and 11 bases from J, leaving 15 bases between. The CDR3 region is CASLYGWWYTF. The CDR3 nucleotides read TGTGCCAGCCTCTATGGCTGGTGGTACACCTTC.

The V and J genes are TRBV28 and TRBJ2-7; D may be TRBD2 (6 bases). Trimming left V 5 bases short and J 0 bases short, with 11 bases between. Germline V gives CDR1 MDHEN, CDR2 SYDVKM. This CDR3 has 14 residues. The CDR3 nucleotides are TGTGCCAGCAGTATTCCGGGGGACTCCTACGAGCAGTACTTC. It specifies CASSIPGDSYEQYF.

The V call is TRBV11-2, the J call TRBJ2-2; 8 bases map to TRBD2. From germline, CDR1 is SGHAT and CDR2 FQNNGV. Trimming at V came to 1 base and at J to 4 bases, leaving 5 bases not matched to a gene. The CDR3 runs to 16 residues. The CDR3 loop reads CASSLVSGSGTGELFF. CDR3 coding DNA: TGTGCCAGCAGCTTAGTAAGCGGGAGCGGCACCGGGGAGCTGTTTTTT.

The chain has TRBV14 and TRBJ2-7; TRBD2 matches at 7 bases. Per germline, CDR1 SGHDN and CDR2 FVKESK. The trim removed 4 bases at V and 2 bases at J, leaving 5 bases unmatched. The length of the CDR3 is 14 residues. CDR3 sequence (DNA): TGTGCCAGCAGCCCCCGACTAGCTACCTACGAGCAGTACTTC. Protein product: CASSPRLATYEQYF.

In this sample, this clone turned up a few times. The V gene is TRBV11-2, the J gene TRBJ2-7, with 13 positions matching TRBD2. Germline V gene sequence: CDR1 SGHAT, CDR2 FQNNGV. This CDR3 spans 15 amino acids. J gave up 5 bases and V 5 bases, and 6 bases lay outside the gene matches. The CDR3 nucleotides read TGTGCCAGCAGCACTCGGACTAGCGGGAGAGACGAGCAGTACTTC. Amino acid sequence: CASSTRTSGRDEQYF.

This chain joins TRBV5-1 and TRBJ2-3; the D gene is possibly TRBD1 (6 bases). V was clipped by 2 bases and J by 2 bases, with 9 bases between them. The CDR3 loop spans 14 amino acids. From germline, CDR1 is SGHRS and CDR2 YFSETQ. CDR3 sequence reads: CASSFRQATDTQYF. The CDR3 DNA sequence: TGCGCCAGCAGCTTTCGACAGGCCACAGATACGCAGTATTTT.

The J gene is TRBJ1-5, the V gene TRBV7-2; no clear D. The CDR3 runs to 15 residues. Germline V gene data show CDR1 as SGHTA and CDR2 as FQGNSA. V lost 5 bases, J lost 0 bases, and 11 bases lay in between. The CDR3 bases are TGTGCCAGCAGCGCGGACGCAGTTAGCAATCAGCCCCAGCATTTT. Its translation is CASSADAVSNQPQHF.

The genes are TRBV6-6 and TRBJ1-5, with D tentatively TRBD1 (5 bases). This CDR3 is 14 amino acids long. CDR1 is MNHNY and CDR2 is SVGAGI in the germline V gene (reference sequence). Trimming stripped 3 bases from V and 4 bases from J, with 10 bases between. The CDR3 coding sequence is TGTGCCAGCAGTTATGGGGACGGAAATCAGCCCCAGCATTTT. It codes for CASSYGDGNQPQHF.

This clone appeared a single time. The rearrangement joins TRBV2 to TRBJ2-2, with D perhaps matching TRBD2 (6 bases). The CDR3 consists of 16 residues. Germline V CDR1 and CDR2: SNHLY, FYNNEI. V gave up 3 bases and J gave up 4 bases, with 15 bases separating them. CDR3 loop: CASSDLGLPLTGELFF. As DNA, the CDR3 is TGTGCCAGCAGTGATTTGGGACTCCCACTCACCGGGGAGCTGTTTTTT.

The chain combines TRBV19 with TRBJ1-1; D unresolved. Between the trimmed V and J ends, which lost 5 bases and 1 base, there was a span of 17 bases. Germline-derived CDR1 and CDR2 are LNHDA and SQIVND (reference sequence). This CDR3 region has 16 residues. CDR3 nucleotides: TGTGCCAGTAGTTTAAACCCTGGACTGAAGAACACTGAAGCTTTCTTT. This codes for CASSLNPGLKNTEAFF.

This clone was counted once. The chain has TRBV11-1 and TRBJ1-3; D uncertain. The V gene lost 2 bases and the J gene lost 2 bases, with 10 bases spanning the gap. The CDR3 sequence is 15 residues long. Germline-derived CDR1 and CDR2 are SGHAT and FQDESV (reference sequence). The CDR3 reads CASSLFRGAGNTIYF. The CDR3 coding sequence is TGTGCCAGCAGCTTATTCCGGGGTGCTGGAAACACCATATATTTT.

This rearrangement joins TRBV28 to TRBJ2-7; no definite D call. The CDR3 runs to 15 residues. With 3 bases removed from V and 5 bases from J, the gap between germline ends came to 17 bases. Per germline, CDR1 MDHEN and CDR2 SYDVKM. CDR3: CASSFGRSGPNEQYF. For the CDR3, the DNA is TGTGCCAGCAGTTTCGGGCGGTCCGGCCCAAACGAGCAGTACTTC.

This clone occurred a few times. Written as DNA, the CDR3 is TGTGCCAGCAGGGACAGCCAAACCTACGAGCAGTACTTC. Its translation is CASRDSQTYEQYF. The chain links TRBV19 to TRBJ2-7; 7 nucleotides match TRBD1. Germline-derived CDR1 and CDR2 are LNHDA and SQIVND (reference sequence). This CDR3 spans 13 amino acids. Germline trimming cut 9 bases from V and 2 bases from J; bases unmatched to any gene: 7.